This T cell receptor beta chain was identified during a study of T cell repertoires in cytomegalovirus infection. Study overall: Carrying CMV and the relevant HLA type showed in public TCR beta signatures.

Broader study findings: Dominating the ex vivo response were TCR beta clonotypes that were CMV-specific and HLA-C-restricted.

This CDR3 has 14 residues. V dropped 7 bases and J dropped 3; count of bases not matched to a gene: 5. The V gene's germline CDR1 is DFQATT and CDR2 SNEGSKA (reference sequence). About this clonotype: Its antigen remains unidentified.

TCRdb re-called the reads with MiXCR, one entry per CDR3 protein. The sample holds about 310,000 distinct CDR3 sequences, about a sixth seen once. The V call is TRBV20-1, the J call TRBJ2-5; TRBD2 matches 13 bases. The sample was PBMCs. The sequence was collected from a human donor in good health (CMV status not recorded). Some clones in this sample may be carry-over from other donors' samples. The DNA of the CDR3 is TGCAGTGGCACTAGCGGGGGGGCCGAAGAGACCCAGTACTTC. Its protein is CSGTSGGAEETQYF.